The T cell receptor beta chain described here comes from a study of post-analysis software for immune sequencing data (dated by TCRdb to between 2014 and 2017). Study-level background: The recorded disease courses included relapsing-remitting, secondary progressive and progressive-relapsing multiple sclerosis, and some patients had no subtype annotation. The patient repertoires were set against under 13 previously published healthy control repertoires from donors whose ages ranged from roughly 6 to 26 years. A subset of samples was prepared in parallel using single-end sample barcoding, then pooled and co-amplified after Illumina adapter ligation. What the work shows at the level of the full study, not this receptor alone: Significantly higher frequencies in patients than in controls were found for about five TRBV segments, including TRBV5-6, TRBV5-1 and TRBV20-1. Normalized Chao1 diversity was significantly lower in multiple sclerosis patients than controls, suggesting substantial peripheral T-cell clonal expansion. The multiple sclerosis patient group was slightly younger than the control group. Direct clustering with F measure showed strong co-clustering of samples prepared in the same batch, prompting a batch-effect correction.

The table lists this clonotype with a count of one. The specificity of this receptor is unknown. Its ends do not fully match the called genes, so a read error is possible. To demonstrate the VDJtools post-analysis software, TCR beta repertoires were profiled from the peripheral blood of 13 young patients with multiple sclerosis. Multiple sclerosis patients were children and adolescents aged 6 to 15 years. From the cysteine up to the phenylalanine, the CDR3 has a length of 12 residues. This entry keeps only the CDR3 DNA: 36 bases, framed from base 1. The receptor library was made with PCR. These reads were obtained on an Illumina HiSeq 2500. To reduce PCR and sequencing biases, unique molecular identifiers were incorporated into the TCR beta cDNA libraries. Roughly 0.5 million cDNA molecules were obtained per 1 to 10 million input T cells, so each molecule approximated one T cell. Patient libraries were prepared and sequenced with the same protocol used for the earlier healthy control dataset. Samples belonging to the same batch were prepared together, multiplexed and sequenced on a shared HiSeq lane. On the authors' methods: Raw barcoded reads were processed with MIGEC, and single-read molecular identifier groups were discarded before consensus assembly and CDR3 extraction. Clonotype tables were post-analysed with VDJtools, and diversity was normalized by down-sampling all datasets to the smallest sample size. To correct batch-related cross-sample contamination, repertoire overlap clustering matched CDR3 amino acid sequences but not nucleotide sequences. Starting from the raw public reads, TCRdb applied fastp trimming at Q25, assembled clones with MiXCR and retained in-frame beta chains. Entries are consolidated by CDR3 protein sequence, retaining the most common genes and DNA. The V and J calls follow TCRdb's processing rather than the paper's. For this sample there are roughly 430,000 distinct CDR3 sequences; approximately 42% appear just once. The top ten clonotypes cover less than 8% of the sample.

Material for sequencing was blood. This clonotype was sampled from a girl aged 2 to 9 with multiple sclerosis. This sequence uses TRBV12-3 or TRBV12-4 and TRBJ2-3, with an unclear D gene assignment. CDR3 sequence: CASTLTTDTEYF. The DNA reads TGTGCCAGCACCCTTACCACAGATACGGAGTATTTT.